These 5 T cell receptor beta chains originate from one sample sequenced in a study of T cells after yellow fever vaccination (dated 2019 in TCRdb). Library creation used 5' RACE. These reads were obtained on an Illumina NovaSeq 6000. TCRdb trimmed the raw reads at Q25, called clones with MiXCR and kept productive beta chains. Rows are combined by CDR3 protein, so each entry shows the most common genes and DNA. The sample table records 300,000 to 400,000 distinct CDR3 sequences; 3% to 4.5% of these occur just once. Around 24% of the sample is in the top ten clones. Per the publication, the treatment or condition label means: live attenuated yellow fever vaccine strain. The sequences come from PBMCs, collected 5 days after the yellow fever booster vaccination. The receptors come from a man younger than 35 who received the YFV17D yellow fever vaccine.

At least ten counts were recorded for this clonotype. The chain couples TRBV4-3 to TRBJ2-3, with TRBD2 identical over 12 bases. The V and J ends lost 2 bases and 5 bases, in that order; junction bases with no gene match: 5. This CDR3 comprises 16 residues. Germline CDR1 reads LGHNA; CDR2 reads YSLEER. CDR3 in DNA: TGCGCCAGCAGCCAACTAGCGGGGGGGCCTGGAGATACGCAGTATTTT. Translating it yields CASSQLAGGPGDTQYF.

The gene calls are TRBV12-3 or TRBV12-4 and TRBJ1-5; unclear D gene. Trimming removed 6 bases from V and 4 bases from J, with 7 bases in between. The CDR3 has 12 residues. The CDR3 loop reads CASSPINQPQHF. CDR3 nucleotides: TGTGCCAGCAGCCCGATTAATCAGCCCCAGCATTTT.

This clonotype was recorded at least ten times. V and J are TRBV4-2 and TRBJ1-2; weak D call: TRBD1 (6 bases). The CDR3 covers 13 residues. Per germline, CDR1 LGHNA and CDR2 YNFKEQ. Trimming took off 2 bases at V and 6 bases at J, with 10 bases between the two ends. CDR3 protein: CASSQQQGDGYTF. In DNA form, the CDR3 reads TGTGCCAGCAGCCAACAACAGGGCGATGGCTACACCTTC.

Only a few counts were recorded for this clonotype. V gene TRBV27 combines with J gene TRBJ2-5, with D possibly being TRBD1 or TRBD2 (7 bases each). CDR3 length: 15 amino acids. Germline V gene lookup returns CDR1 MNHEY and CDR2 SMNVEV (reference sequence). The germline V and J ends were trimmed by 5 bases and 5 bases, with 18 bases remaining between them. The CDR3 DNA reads TGTGCCAGCAGTCTTAACAGGGGAGGGTGGGAGACCCAGTACTTC. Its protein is CASSLNRGGWETQYF.

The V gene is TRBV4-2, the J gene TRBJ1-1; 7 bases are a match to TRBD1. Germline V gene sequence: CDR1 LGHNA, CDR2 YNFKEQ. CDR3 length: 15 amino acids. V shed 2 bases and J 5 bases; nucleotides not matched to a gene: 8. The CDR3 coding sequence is TGTGCCAGCAGCCAAAGGGACAACAGGGGTACTGAAGCTTTCTTT. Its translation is CASSQRDNRGTEAFF.